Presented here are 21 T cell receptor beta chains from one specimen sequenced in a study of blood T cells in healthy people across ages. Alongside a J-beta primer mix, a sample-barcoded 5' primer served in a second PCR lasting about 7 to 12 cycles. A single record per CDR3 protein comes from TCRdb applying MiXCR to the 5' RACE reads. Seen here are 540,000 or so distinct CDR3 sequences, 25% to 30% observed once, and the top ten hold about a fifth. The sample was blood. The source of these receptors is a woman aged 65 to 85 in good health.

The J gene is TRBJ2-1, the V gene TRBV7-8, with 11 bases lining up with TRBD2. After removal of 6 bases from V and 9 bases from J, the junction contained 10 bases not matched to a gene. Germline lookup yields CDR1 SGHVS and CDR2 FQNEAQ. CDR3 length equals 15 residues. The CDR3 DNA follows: TGTGCCAGCAGGCCCATAGCGGGGGGGTTAACTGAGCAGTTCTTC. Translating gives CASRPIAGGLTEQFF.

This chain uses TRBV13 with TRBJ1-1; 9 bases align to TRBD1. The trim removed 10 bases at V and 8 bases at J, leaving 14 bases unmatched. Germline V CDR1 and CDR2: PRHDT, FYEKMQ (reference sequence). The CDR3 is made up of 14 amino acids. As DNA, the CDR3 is TGTGCCACCCTCGCCTCCGGGACAGGGAGAGAAGCTTTCTTT. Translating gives CATLASGTGREAFF.

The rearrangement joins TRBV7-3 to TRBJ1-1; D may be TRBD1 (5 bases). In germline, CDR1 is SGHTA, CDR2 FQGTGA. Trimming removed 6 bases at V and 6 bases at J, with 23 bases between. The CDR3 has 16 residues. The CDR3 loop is CASRFAPGHTGSEAFF. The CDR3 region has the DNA TGTGCCAGCAGATTCGCCCCGGGGCATACAGGTTCTGAAGCTTTCTTT.

In DNA form, the CDR3 reads TGCAGTGCTTCAAAACCGGGGTCGGATACGCAGTATTTT. This gives the protein CSASKPGSDTQYF. The gene calls are TRBV20-1 and TRBJ2-3; possibly TRBD2 for D (5 bases). Germline CDR1 DFQATT, CDR2 SNEGSKA (reference sequence). The V end lost 5 bases, the J end lost 6 bases, and 15 bases lay between the germline ends. The length of the CDR3 is 13 residues.

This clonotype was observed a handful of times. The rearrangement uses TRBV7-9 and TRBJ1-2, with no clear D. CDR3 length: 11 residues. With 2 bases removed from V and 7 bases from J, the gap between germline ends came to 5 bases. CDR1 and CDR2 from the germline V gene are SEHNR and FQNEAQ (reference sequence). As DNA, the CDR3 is TGTGCCAGCAGCTTATGGTCTGGCTACACCTTC. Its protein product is CASSLWSGYTF.

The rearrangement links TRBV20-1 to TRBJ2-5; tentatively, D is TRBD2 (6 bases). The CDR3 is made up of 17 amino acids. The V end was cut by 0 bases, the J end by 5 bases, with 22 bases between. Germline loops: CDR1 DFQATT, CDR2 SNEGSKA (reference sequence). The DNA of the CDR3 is TGCAGTGCTAGAGATGCTGGGACTCGCGGAAAATCGGAGACCCAGTACTTC. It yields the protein CSARDAGTRGKSETQYF.

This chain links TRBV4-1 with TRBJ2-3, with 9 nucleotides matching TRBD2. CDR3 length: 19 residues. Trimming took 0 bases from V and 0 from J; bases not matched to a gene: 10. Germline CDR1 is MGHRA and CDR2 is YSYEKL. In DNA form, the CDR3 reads TGCGCCAGCAGCCAAGATGGGAGTAGCGGGGGCTCTAGCACAGATACGCAGTATTTT. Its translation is CASSQDGSSGGSSTDTQYF.

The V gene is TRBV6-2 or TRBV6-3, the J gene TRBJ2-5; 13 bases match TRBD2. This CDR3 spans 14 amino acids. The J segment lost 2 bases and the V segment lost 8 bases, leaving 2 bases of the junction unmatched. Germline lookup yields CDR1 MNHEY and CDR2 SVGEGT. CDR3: CASRTSGGQETQYF. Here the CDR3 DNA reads TGTGCCAGCCGGACTAGCGGGGGACAAGAGACCCAGTACTTC.

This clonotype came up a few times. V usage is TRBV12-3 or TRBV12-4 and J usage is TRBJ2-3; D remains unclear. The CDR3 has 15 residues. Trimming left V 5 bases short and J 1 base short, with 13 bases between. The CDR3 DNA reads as TGTGCCAGCAGTACGACGACAAGAGGCACAGATACGCAGTATTTT. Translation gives CASSTTTRGTDTQYF.

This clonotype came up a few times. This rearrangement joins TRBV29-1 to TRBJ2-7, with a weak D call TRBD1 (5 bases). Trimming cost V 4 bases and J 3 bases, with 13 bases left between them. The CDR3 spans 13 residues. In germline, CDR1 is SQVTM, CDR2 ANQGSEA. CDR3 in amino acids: CSVAGLDLYEQYF. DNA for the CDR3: TGCAGCGTTGCAGGGTTGGACCTCTACGAGCAGTACTTC.

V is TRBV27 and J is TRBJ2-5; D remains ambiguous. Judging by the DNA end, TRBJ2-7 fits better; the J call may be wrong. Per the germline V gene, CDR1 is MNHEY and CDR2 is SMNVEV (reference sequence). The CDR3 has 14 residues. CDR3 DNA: TGTGCCAGCAGTTTAAATGGCGCCACCTACGAGCAGTACTTC. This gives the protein CASSLNGATYEQYF.

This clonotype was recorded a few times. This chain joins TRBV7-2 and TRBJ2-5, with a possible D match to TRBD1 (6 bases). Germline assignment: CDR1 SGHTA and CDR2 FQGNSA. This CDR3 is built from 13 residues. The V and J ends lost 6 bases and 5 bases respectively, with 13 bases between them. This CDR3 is CASSLTGLETQYF. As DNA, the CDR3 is TGTGCCAGCAGTCTTACAGGGTTGGAGACCCAGTACTTC.

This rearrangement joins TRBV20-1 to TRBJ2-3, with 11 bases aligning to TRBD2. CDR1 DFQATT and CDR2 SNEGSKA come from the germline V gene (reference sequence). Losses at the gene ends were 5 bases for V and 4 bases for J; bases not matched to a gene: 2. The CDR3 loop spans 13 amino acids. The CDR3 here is CSAELAGADTQYF. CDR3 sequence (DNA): TGCAGTGCTGAACTAGCGGGGGCAGATACGCAGTATTTT.

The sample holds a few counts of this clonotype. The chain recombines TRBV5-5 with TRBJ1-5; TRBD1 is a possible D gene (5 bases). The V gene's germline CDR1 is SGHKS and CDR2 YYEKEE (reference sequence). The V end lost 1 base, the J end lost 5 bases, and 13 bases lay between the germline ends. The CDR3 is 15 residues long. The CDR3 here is CASSLYLRDHQPQHF. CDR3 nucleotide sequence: TGTGCCAGCAGCTTGTATCTCAGGGACCATCAGCCCCAGCATTTT.

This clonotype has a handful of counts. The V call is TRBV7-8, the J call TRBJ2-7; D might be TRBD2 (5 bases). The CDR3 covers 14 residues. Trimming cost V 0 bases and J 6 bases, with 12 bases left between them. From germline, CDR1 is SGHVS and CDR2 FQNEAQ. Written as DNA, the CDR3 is TGTGCCAGCAGCTTAGCCCAACGGGGAAGCGAGCAGTACTTC. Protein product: CASSLAQRGSEQYF.

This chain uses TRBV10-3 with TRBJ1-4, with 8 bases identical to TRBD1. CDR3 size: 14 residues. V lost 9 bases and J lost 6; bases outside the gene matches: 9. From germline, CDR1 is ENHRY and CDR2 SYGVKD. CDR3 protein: CAIGQGGTYEKLFF. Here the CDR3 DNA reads TGTGCCATTGGACAGGGTGGTACTTATGAAAAACTGTTTTTT.

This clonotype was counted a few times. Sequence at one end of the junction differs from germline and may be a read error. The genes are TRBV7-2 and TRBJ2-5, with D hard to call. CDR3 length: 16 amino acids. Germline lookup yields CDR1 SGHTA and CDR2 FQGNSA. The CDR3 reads CASSHPSPLLSETRYF. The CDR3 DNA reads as TGTGCCAGCAGCCACCCGAGTCCGCTCTTGTCGGAGACCCGGTACTTC.

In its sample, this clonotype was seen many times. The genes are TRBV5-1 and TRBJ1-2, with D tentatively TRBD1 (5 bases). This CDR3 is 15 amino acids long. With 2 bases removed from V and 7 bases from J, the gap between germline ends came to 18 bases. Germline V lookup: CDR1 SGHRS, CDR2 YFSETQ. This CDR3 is CASSFGLGDRGGYTF. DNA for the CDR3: TGCGCCAGCAGCTTCGGCTTGGGGGATCGTGGTGGCTACACCTTC. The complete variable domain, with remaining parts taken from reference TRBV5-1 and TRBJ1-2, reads KAGVTQTPRYLIKTRGQQVTLSCSPISGHRSVSWYQQTPGQGLQFLFEYFSETQRNKGNFPGRFSGRQFSNSRSEMNVSTLELGDSALYLCASSFGLGDRGGYTFGSGTRLTVV.

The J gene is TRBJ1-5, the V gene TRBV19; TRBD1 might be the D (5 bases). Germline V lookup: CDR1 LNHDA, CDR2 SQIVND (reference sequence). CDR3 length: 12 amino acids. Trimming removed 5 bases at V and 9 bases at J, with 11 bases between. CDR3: CASSGTFPPQHF. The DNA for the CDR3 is TGTGCCAGTAGTGGGACGTTCCCGCCCCAGCATTTT.

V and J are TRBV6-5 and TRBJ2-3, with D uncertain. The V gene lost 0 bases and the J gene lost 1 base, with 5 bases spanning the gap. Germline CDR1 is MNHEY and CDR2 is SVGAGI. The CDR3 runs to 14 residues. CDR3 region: CASSYSLGTDTQYF. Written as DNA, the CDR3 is TGTGCCAGCAGTTACTCGCTCGGCACAGATACGCAGTATTTT.

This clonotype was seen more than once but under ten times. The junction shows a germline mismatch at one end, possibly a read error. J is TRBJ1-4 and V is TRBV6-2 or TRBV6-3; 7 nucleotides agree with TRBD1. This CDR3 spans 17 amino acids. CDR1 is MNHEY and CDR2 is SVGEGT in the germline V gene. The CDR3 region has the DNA TGTGCCAGCAACTTCAAACAGGGGATTACAACTAACGAAAAACTGTTTTTT. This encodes CASNFKQGITTNEKLFF.